This passage covers 22 T cell receptor beta chains from one sample sequenced in a study of graft-versus-host responses after intestinal transplantation (dated by TCRdb to the early 2020s). The receptor library was made with the immunoSEQ multiplex PCR assay. Imported from immuneACCESS, the table was reduced by TCRdb to in-frame sequences with V and J called. These copies leave out some clones; in studies compared against another copy, an unresolved V gene accounts for under half, and the cause of the remainder is not known. A total of 75,000 to 100,000 clones appear in this sample, approximately 92% of them only once. The top ten constitute approximately 16% of the sample. Sample: PBMCs, taken about 440 days after intestinal transplant. These receptors all stem from a human patient who received an intestinal transplant, so some T cells may come from the graft donor.

The rearrangement links TRBV18 to TRBJ2-3; 7 bases align to TRBD2. The CDR3 runs to 15 residues. The V and J ends lost 3 bases and 0 bases, in that order; junction bases with no gene match: 3. In germline, CDR1 is KGHSH, CDR2 LQKENI. The CDR3, as DNA: TGTGCCAGCTCACCCAGCGGGGCTAGCACAGATACGCAGTATTTT. It translates to CASSPSGASTDTQYF.

The CDR3 sequence is CASSPRAGTLGNTIYF. As DNA, the CDR3 is TGTGCCAGCAGCCCCCGCGCCGGGACACTCGGAAACACCATATATTTT. The rearrangement uses TRBV11-1 and TRBJ1-3, with D possibly being TRBD1 (6 bases). Germline V gene sequence: CDR1 SGHAT, CDR2 FQDESV (reference sequence). This CDR3 has 16 residues. The V end lost 5 bases, the J end lost 4 bases, and 18 bases lay between the germline ends.

V is TRBV6-5 and J is TRBJ1-1; D is perhaps TRBD1 (5 bases). Trimming took off 2 bases at V and 5 bases at J, with 18 bases between the two ends. The CDR3 extends over 16 amino acids. CDR1 is MNHEY, CDR2 SVGAGI, per germline. The CDR3 sequence: CASSYGAESGTTEAFF. CDR3 DNA: TGTGCCAGCAGTTACGGGGCTGAGAGTGGTACTACTGAAGCTTTCTTT.

The V gene is TRBV25-1, the J gene TRBJ1-2; possible D gene TRBD1, 5 bases. Germline V gene lookup returns CDR1 MGHDK and CDR2 SYGVNS. The V gene lost 8 bases and the J gene lost 5 bases, with 18 bases spanning the gap. The CDR3 runs to 14 residues. CDR3 nucleotide sequence: TGTGCCAGCGGTATTGGGGCCGTATTTTATGGCTACACCTTC. Amino acid sequence: CASGIGAVFYGYTF.

Here the CDR3 DNA reads TGTGCCAGCAGCGTAGGAGTAGAACGTGGAAACACCATATATTTT. Its protein is CASSVGVERGNTIYF. The genes are TRBV9 and TRBJ1-3, with D hard to call. V was trimmed by 0 bases and J by 3 bases, leaving 10 bases between them. The CDR3 sequence is 15 residues long. Germline CDR1 SGDLS, CDR2 YYNGEE.

The V and J genes are TRBV27 and TRBJ1-5; 9 bases are a match to TRBD1. Germline loops: CDR1 MNHEY, CDR2 SMNVEV (reference sequence). V trimming: 0 bases; J trimming: 0 bases; junction bases outside the gene matches: 9. The CDR3 has 19 amino acids. The CDR3 region is CASSLSGGGTGSSNQPQHF. The DNA of the CDR3 is TGTGCCAGCAGTTTATCAGGGGGGGGGACAGGGAGTAGCAATCAGCCCCAGCATTTT.

The chain links TRBV12-5 to TRBJ1-1; D gene ambiguous. CDR3 length: 19 residues. The germline CDR1 and CDR2 sequences are LGHNT and FRNRAP. The V gene lost 2 bases and the J gene lost 1 base, with 23 bases spanning the gap. The CDR3 region is CASGLISGLVGVSNTEAFF. CDR3 bases: TGTGCTAGTGGTTTGATATCCGGACTGGTTGGCGTATCGAACACTGAAGCTTTCTTT.

The rearrangement links TRBV2 to TRBJ1-4; D is unresolved. CDR1 is SNHLY and CDR2 is FYNNEI in the germline V gene. The CDR3 consists of 14 residues. V lost 6 bases, J lost 10 bases, and 18 bases lay in between. CDR3 loop: CASRDRASPGKLFF. CDR3 DNA: TGTGCCAGCAGGGACCGGGCCTCCCCGGGAAAACTGTTTTTT.

Comments on this clone: The same CDR3 arises from other DNA sequences in this sample as well. The rearrangement joins TRBV5-4 to TRBJ2-5, with D unclear. Trimming removed 0 bases at V and 5 bases at J, with 5 bases between. The CDR3 spans 12 residues. The germline CDR1 and CDR2 sequences are SGHNT and YYREEE (reference sequence). The CDR3 DNA reads TGTGCCAGCAGCTTGGTGGGGGAGACCCAGTACTTC. Encoded protein: CASSLVGETQYF.

Concerning this clone itself: Mismatch with germline at one junction end may stem from a read error. Other DNA sequences in this specimen translate into the identical CDR3. V and J are TRBV10-1 and TRBJ1-1; TRBD1 is a possible D gene (5 bases). CDR1 WNHNN and CDR2 SYGVQD come from the germline V gene (reference sequence). The CDR3 is 14 residues long. In DNA, the CDR3 is TGCGCCAGCAGTGACGAGGGGTGGAACACTGAAGCCTTCTTT. This translates into CASSDEGWNTEAFF.

This chain uses TRBV6-5 with TRBJ2-3; D is perhaps TRBD1 (6 bases). V was clipped by 6 bases and J by 3 bases, with 10 bases between them. This CDR3 has 13 amino acids. Germline assignment: CDR1 MNHEY and CDR2 SVGAGI. The CDR3 reads CASRSGTTDTQYF. For the CDR3, the DNA is TGTGCCAGCAGGTCCGGGACAACAGATACGCAGTATTTT.

The chain couples TRBV27 to TRBJ1-2; no clear D. The V end was cut by 5 bases, the J end by 7 bases, with 14 bases between. From germline, CDR1 is MNHEY and CDR2 SMNVEV (reference sequence). CDR3 length: 13 amino acids. CDR3 in DNA: TGTGCCAGCAGTCCCCGGACGGAATTTGGCTACACCTTC. Translating it yields CASSPRTEFGYTF.

V usage is TRBV16 and J usage is TRBJ2-7, with TRBD1 matching 7 bases. Losses at the gene ends were 4 bases for V and 4 bases for J; bases not matched to a gene: 1. Germline V gene sequence: CDR1 KGHSY, CDR2 FQNENV. There are 12 residues in the CDR3. CDR3 coding DNA: TGTGCCAGCAGCCGACAGGGTTACGAGCAGTACTTC. Its protein is CASSRQGYEQYF.

A single count supports this clone. The chain combines TRBV9 with TRBJ2-7, with D perhaps matching TRBD1 or TRBD2 (6 bases each). The V gene's germline CDR1 is SGDLS and CDR2 YYNGEE. V was pared by 0 bases and J by 5 bases, with 15 bases between. The CDR3 runs 15 residues. The CDR3 region is CASSVVMGGIDEQYF. The CDR3 DNA is TGTGCCAGCAGCGTAGTCATGGGGGGCATCGACGAGCAGTACTTC.

The V and J genes are TRBV13 and TRBJ2-3; the match to TRBD2 covers 7 bases. V gave up 5 bases and J gave up 6 bases; unmatched junction bases: 8. Germline-derived CDR1 and CDR2 are PRHDT and FYEKMQ (reference sequence). There are 14 residues in the CDR3. CDR3 residues: CASSPRDGGDTQYF. The CDR3 DNA follows: TGTGCCAGCAGCCCCCGGGACGGGGGGGATACGCAGTATTTT.

The gene calls are TRBV5-8 and TRBJ1-2; 9 bases are shared with TRBD1. CDR3 length: 17 amino acids. J was trimmed by 6 bases and V by 1 base; bases with no gene match: 13. From germline, CDR1 is SGHTS and CDR2 YDEGEE. DNA of the CDR3: TGTGCCAGCAGCTTGTGGGGGACAGGGAGTTTCGGTGATGGCTACACCTTC. It encodes CASSLWGTGSFGDGYTF.

In DNA form, the CDR3 reads TGTGCCAGCAGTACAGGGGGCCTCAATCAGCCCCAGCATTTT. Amino acids: CASSTGGLNQPQHF. The chain couples TRBV6-6 to TRBJ1-5; 9 nucleotides match TRBD1. The trim removed 5 bases at V and 3 bases at J, leaving 2 bases unmatched. The germline V gene encodes CDR1 MNHNY and CDR2 SVGAGI (reference sequence). The CDR3 runs to 14 residues.

The chain links TRBV10-3 to TRBJ2-1; D may match TRBD1 or TRBD2 (5 bases each). The CDR3 contains 12 residues. The germline gives CDR1 ENHRY, CDR2 SYGVKD. The V and J ends lost 0 bases and 10 bases respectively, with 7 bases between them. CDR3: CAISESGREQFF. The CDR3 nucleotides are TGTGCCATCAGTGAGTCGGGACGCGAGCAGTTCTTC.

This chain uses TRBV14 with TRBJ2-3; 8 bases agree with TRBD2. This CDR3 region has 16 residues. Germline V lookup: CDR1 SGHDN, CDR2 FVKESK. J was trimmed by 2 bases and V by 3 bases; bases with no gene match: 7. The chain's CDR3 is CASSQRGGGPTDTQYF. CDR3 DNA sequence: TGTGCCAGCAGCCAGAGGGGCGGGGGGCCCACAGATACGCAGTATTTT. Using reference TRBV14 and TRBJ2-3 for the parts outside the CDR3, the full variable domain is EAGVTQFPSHSVIEKGQTVTLRCDPISGHDNLYWYRRVMGKEIKFLLHFVKESKQDESGMPNNRFLAERTGGTYSTLKVQPAELEDSGVYFCASSQRGGGPTDTQYFGPGTRLTVL.

This chain joins TRBV7-2 and TRBJ2-3; 9 nucleotides line up with TRBD2. This CDR3 has 16 amino acids. Germline assignment: CDR1 SGHTA and CDR2 FQGNSA. Trimming cost V 6 bases and J 0 bases; bases outside gene matches: 7. The CDR3 DNA reads TGTGCCAGCAGTGGAAGCGGGGGGACTAGCACAGATACGCAGTATTTT. The encoded protein is CASSGSGGTSTDTQYF.

The rearrangement uses TRBV4-1 and TRBJ2-3; D might be TRBD2 (7 bases). Germline CDR1 is MGHRA and CDR2 is YSYEKL. CDR3 size: 15 residues. Trimming took off 5 bases at V and 4 bases at J, with 16 bases between the two ends. The CDR3 protein is CASSGGAGGADTQYF. The CDR3 coding sequence is TGCGCCAGCAGCGGGGGGGCCGGTGGAGCAGATACGCAGTATTTT.

The chain links TRBV5-1 to TRBJ2-7, with TRBD2 as a possible D gene (6 bases). The CDR3 spans 16 residues. V lost 0 bases, J lost 3 bases, and 16 bases lay in between. Germline V gene data show CDR1 as SGHRS and CDR2 as YFSETQ. In DNA, the CDR3 is TGCGCCAGCAGCTTGGCCCCCGGGCGGGGTCGCTACGAGCAGTACTTC. This gives the protein CASSLAPGRGRYEQYF.